This TCR beta chain was captured in a study of T cells in Graves' hyperthyroidism and ophthalmopathy. Clinical symptoms, serum thyroxine, TRAb, thyroid ultrasound and orbital computed tomography informed diagnoses. From RNA transcripts, TCR beta CDR3 regions were amplified. The HTBI primer set was used in a first-round RT-PCR of the TCR CDR3. TCRdb passed the multiplex PCR reads through MiXCR, listing each CDR3 protein once. The data contain about 640,000 distinct CDR3 sequences, 20% of them singletons. This clonotype was observed many times. V lost 2 bases, J lost 5 bases, and 18 bases lay in between. Germline assignment: CDR1 WSHSY and CDR2 SAAADI. The CDR3 is made up of 16 amino acids.

The sequence came from a man aged 30 to 45 with Graves' ophthalmopathy. This chain connects TRBV10-2 to TRBJ1-1; a possible D gene is TRBD1 (5 bases). Source material: blood. CDR3 in DNA: TGCGCCAGCAGTGAGGGGGGACCTGGGGGGGGGACTGAAGCTTTCTTT. The encoded protein is CASSEGGPGGGTEAFF.